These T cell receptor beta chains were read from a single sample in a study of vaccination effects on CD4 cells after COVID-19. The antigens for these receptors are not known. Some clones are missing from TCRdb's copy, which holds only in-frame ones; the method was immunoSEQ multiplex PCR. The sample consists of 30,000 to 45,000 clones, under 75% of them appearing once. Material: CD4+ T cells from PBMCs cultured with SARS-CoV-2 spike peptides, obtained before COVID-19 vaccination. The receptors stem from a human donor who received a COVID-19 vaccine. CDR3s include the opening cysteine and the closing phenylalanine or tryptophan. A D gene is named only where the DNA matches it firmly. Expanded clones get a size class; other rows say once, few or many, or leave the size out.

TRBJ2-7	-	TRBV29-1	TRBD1	CSVGQGAYEQYF	TGCAGCGTAGGACAGGGGGCCTACGAGCAGTACTTC
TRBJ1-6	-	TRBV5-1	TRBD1	CASRGITGDNSPLHF	TGCGCCAGCAGGGGCATAACAGGGGATAATTCACCCCTCCACTTT
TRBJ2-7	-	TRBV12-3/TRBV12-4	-	CASRDWQGYEQYF	TGTGCCAGCAGGGACTGGCAGGGCTACGAGCAGTACTTC
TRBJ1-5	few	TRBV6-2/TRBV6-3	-	CASSYRPVSRGNQPQHF	TGTGCCAGCAGTTACCGGCCGGTATCGCGAGGCAATCAGCCCCAGCATTTT
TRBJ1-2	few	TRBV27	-	CASSFRDLNGGYTF	TGTGCCAGCAGTTTCCGGGACCTAAACGGCGGCTACACCTTC
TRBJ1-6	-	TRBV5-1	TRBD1	CASTDGQANSPLHF	TGCGCCAGCACCGATGGACAGGCCAATTCACCCCTCCACTTT
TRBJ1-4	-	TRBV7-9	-	CAHEGSSEKLFF	TGTGCCCACGAGGGGAGTAGTGAAAAACTGTTTTTT
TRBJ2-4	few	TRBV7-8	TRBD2	CASSLSGRTAGIQYF	TGTGCCAGCAGCTTGAGCGGGAGGACGGCCGGCATTCAGTACTTC
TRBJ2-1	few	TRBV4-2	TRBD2	CASSLPSSSGGYNEQFF	TGTGCCAGCAGCCTTCCAAGCTCTAGCGGGGGTTACAATGAGCAGTTCTTC
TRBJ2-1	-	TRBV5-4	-	CASRAPGTNEQFF	TGTGCCAGCAGGGCACCCGGGACGAATGAGCAGTTCTTC
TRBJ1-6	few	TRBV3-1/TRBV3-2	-	CASSQRDLGSPLHF	TGTGCCAGCAGCCAAAGGGATCTAGGATCACCCCTCCACTTT
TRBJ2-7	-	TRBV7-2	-	CASSSGAQTYEQYF	TGTGCCAGCAGCTCAGGGGCGCAGACCTACGAGCAGTACTTC
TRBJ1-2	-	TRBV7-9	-	CASSPSVGRGGNYGYTF	TGTGCCAGCAGCCCCAGCGTGGGCAGGGGAGGTAACTATGGCTACACCTTC
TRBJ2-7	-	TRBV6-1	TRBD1	CASSDGGTGAYEQYF	TGTGCCAGCAGTGATGGCGGGACAGGCGCCTACGAGCAGTACTTC
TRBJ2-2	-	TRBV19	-	CASSIAWPWGDTGELFF	TGTGCCAGTAGTATAGCCTGGCCTTGGGGGGACACCGGGGAGCTGTTTTTT
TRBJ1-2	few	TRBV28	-	CASRAGTEDYGYTF	TGTGCCAGCAGGGCCGGGACCGAAGACTATGGCTACACCTTC
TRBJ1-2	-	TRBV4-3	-	CASSQFSGVPDSYGYTF	TGCGCCAGCAGCCAATTCTCGGGGGTCCCCGATTCCTATGGCTACACCTTC
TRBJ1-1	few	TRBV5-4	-	CASSLEVGGAEAFF	TGTGCCAGCAGCTTGGAAGTGGGGGGGGCTGAAGCTTTCTTT
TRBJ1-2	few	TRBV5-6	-	CASSLGSNYGYTF	TGTGCCAGCAGCTTAGGTTCTAACTATGGCTACACCTTC
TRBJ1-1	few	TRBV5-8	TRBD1	CASSSTGAAFF	TGTGCCAGCAGCAGCACAGGGGCGGCTTTCTTT
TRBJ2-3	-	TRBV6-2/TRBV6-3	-	CASSYSFDSTDTQYF	TGTGCCAGCAGTTATTCTTTCGACAGCACAGATACGCAGTATTTT
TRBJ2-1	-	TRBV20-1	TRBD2	CSASRSAGVYNEQFF	TGCAGTGCTAGTCGTTCAGCGGGGGTATACAATGAGCAGTTCTTC
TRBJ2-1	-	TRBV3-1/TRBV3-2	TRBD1	CASRQGGRYNEQFF	TGTGCCAGCAGACAGGGGGGAAGGTACAATGAGCAGTTCTTC
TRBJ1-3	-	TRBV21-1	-	CASRASHGNTIYF	TGTGCCAGCAGGGCTTCGCATGGAAACACCATATATTTT
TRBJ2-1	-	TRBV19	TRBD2	CASSIGTSGGKQFF	TGTGCCAGTAGTATTGGGACTAGCGGGGGGAAACAGTTCTTC
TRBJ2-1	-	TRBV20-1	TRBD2	CSASSGRENEQFF	TGCAGTGCTAGTAGCGGGAGGGAAAATGAGCAGTTCTTC
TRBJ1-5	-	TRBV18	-	CASSQTALDYSNQPQHF	TGTGCCAGCTCACAGACAGCTTTAGATTATAGCAATCAGCCCCAGCATTTT
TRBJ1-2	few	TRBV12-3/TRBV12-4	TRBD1	CASRGQGVYGYTF	TGTGCCAGCAGGGGACAGGGGGTCTATGGCTACACCTTC
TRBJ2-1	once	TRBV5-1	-	CASSTPPGEQFF	TGCGCCAGCAGCACCCCACCCGGTGAGCAGTTCTTC
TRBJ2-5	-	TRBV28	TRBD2	CASSSESGTRRETQYF	TGTGCCAGCAGTTCCGAATCCGGGACTAGACGAGAGACCCAGTACTTC
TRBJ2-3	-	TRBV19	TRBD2	CASSSGSWADTQYF	TGTGCCAGTAGTAGCGGGAGTTGGGCAGATACGCAGTATTTT
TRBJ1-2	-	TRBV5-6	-	CASRESGHGYTF	TGTGCCAGCAGAGAGTCAGGGCACGGCTACACCTTC
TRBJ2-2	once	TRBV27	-	CASSYSALYTGELFF	TGTGCCAGCAGTTACTCCGCCCTTTATACCGGGGAGCTGTTTTTT
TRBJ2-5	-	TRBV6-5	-	CASSMRVGETQYF	TGTGCCAGCAGTATGCGGGTCGGAGAGACCCAGTACTTC
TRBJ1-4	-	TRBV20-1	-	CSARVREKLFF	TGCAGTGCTAGAGTCAGGGAAAAACTGTTTTTT
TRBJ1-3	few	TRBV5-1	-	CASSLALGSGNTIYF	TGCGCCAGCAGCTTGGCCCTGGGATCTGGAAACACCATATATTTT
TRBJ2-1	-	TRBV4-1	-	CASSRGRGFYNEQFF	TGCGCCAGCAGTCGGGGGCGGGGATTCTACAATGAGCAGTTCTTC
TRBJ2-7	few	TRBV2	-	CASSELELFEQYF	TGTGCCAGCAGTGAGTTGGAGCTCTTCGAGCAGTACTTC
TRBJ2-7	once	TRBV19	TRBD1	CASMVDRGSYEQYF	TGTGCCAGTATGGTGGACAGGGGCTCCTACGAGCAGTACTTC
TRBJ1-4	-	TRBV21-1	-	CASSKAVAGRSTNEKLFF	TGTGCCAGCAGCAAAGCGGTGGCAGGGAGGTCAACTAATGAAAAACTGTTTTTT
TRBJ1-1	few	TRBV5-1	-	CASSLEAMNTEAFF	TGCGCCAGCAGCTTGGAGGCCATGAACACTGAAGCTTTCTTT
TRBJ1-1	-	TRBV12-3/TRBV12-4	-	CASTSSSGTEAFF	TGTGCCAGCACCTCCAGCTCGGGGACTGAAGCTTTCTTT
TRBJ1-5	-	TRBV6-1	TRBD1	CASSEWLGTGEWQPQHF	TGTGCCAGCAGTGAATGGTTAGGGACAGGGGAGTGGCAGCCCCAGCATTTT
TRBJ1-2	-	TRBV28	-	CASSLGGQGIQYGYTF	TGTGCCAGCAGTTTAGGGGGGCAGGGCATCCAGTATGGCTACACCTTC
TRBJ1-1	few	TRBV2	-	CASSTRTDTEAFF	TGTGCCAGCAGTACAAGGACAGACACTGAAGCTTTCTTT
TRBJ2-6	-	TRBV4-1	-	CASSNGGAGANVLTF	TGCGCCAGCAGCAATGGGGGTGCTGGGGCCAACGTCCTGACTTTC
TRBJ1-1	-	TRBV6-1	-	CASSEATGEAFF	TGTGCCAGCAGTGAAGCAACGGGCGAAGCTTTCTTT
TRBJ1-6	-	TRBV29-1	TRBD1	CSARQGQDSPLHF	TGCAGCGCCAGACAGGGGCAGGATTCACCCCTCCACTTT
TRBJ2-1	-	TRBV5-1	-	CASSLGHSLSYNEQFF	TGCGCCAGCAGCTTGGGACATTCCCTCTCCTACAATGAGCAGTTCTTC
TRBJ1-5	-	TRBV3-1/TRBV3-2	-	CASSASGPNQPQHF	TGTGCCAGCAGCGCCTCAGGGCCCAATCAGCCCCAGCATTTT
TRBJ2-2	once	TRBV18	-	CARLTGELFF	TGTGCCAGACTTACTGGGGAGCTGTTTTTT
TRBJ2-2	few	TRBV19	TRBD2	CASSIPGGRMANTGELFF	TGTGCCAGTAGTATACCTGGCGGGAGGATGGCGAACACCGGGGAGCTGTTTTTT
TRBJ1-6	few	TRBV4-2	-	CASSQDPQGDSPLHF	TGTGCCAGCAGCCAAGATCCACAGGGTGATTCACCCCTCCACTTT
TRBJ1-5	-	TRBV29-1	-	CSVAFGGNQPQHF	TGCAGCGTTGCTTTTGGGGGCAATCAGCCCCAGCATTTT
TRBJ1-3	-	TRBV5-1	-	CASSLAGISVRRGNTIYF	TGCGCCAGCAGCTTGGCCGGGATCTCGGTCCGTCGTGGAAACACCATATATTTT
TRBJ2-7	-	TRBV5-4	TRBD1	CASSPGGQGGYEQYF	TGTGCCAGCAGCCCGGGTGGACAGGGGGGCTACGAGCAGTACTTC
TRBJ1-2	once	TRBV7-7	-	CASSLSYLDSTYGYTF	TGTGCTAGCAGCCTTTCGTACCTGGACAGTACCTATGGCTACACCTTC